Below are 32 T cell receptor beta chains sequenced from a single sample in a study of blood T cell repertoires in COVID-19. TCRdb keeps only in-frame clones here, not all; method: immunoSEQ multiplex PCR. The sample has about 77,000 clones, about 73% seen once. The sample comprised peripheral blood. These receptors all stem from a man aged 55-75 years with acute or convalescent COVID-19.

DNA for the CDR3: TGTGCCAGCGCCCTGGAGGGCCGGTTTGAGTTCTTC. Its translation: CASALEGRFEFF. The J gene is TRBJ2-1, the V gene TRBV2, with D possibly being TRBD2 (6 bases). V was trimmed by 8 bases and J by 14 bases, leaving 19 bases between them. The CDR3 length is 12 residues. Germline V gene sequence: CDR1 SNHLY, CDR2 FYNNEI.

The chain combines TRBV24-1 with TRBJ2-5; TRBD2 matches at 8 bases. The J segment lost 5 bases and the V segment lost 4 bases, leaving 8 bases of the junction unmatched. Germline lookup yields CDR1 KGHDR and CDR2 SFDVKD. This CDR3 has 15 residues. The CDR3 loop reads CATSDRSGNRETQYF. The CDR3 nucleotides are TGTGCCACCAGTGACCGTAGCGGGAACCGGGAGACCCAGTACTTC.

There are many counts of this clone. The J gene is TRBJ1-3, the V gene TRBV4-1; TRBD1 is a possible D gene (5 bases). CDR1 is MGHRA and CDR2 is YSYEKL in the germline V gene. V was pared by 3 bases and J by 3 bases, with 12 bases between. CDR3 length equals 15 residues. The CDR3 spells CASSHSREGGNTIYF. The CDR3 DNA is TGCGCCAGCAGCCACAGCAGGGAGGGTGGAAACACCATATATTTT.

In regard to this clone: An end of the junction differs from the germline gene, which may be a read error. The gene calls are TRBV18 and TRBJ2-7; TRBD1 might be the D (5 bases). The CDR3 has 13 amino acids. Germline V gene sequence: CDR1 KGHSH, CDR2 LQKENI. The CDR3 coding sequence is TGTGCCAGCTCACAACAGGATTCCTCCGAGCAGTACTTC. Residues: CASSQQDSSEQYF.

In DNA form, the CDR3 reads TGCGCCAGCAGCTATCGGACAGGGAGAGATGAAAAACTGTTTTTT. This gives the protein CASSYRTGRDEKLFF. The chain couples TRBV5-1 to TRBJ1-4, with TRBD1 matching 8 bases. The CDR3 is made up of 15 amino acids. The germline V gene encodes CDR1 SGHRS and CDR2 YFSETQ. The junction had 7 bases not matched to a gene; V was cut back by 3 bases and J by 6 bases.

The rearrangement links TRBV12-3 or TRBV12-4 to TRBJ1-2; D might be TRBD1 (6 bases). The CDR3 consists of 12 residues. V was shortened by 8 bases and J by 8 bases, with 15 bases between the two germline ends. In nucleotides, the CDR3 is TGTGCCAGCGCTACAGGGCCTGGGGGCTACACCTTC. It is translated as CASATGPGGYTF.

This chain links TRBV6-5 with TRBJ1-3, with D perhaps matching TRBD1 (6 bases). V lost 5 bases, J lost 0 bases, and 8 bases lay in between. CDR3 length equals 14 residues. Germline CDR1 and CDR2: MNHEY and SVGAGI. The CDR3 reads CASSRQASGNTIYF. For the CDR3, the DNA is TGTGCCAGCAGTAGACAGGCCTCTGGAAACACCATATATTTT.

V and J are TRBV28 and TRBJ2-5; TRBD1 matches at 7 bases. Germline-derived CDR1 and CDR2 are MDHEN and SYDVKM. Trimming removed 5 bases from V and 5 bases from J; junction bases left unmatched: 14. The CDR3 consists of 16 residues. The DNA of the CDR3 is TGTGCCAGCAGTCCCTCTGACAGGGTTGGGCGTGAGACCCAGTACTTC. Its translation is CASSPSDRVGRETQYF.

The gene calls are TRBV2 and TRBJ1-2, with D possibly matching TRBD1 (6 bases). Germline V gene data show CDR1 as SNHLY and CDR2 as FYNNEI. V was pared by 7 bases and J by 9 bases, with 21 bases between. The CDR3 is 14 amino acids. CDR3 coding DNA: TGTGCCAGCAAGAGAGCTACGGGACAAAGGAGCTACACCTTC. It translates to CASKRATGQRSYTF.

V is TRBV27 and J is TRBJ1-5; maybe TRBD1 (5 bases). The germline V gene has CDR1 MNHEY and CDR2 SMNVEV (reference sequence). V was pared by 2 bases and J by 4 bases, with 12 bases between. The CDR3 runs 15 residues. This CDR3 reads CASSLVQAPNQPQHF. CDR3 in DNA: TGTGCCAGCAGTTTAGTACAGGCGCCGAATCAGCCCCAGCATTTT.

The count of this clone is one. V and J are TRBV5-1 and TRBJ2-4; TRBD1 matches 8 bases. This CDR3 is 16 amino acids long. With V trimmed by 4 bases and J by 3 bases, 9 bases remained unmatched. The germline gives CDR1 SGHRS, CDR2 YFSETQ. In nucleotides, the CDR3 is TGCGCCAGCAGCCCCACGATAGGACAGGGCAAAAACATTCAGTACTTC. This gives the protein CASSPTIGQGKNIQYF. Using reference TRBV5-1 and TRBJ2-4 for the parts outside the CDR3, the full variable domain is KAGVTQTPRYLIKTRGQQVTLSCSPISGHRSVSWYQQTPGQGLQFLFEYFSETQRNKGNFPGRFSGRQFSNSRSEMNVSTLELGDSALYLCASSPTIGQGKNIQYFGAGTRLSVL.

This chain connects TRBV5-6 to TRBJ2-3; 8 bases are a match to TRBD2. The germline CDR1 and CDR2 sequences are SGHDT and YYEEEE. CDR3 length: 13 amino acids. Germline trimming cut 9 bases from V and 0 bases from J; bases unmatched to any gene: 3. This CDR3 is CATGGGSTDTQYF. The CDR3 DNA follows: TGTGCCACCGGGGGGGGGAGCACAGATACGCAGTATTTT.

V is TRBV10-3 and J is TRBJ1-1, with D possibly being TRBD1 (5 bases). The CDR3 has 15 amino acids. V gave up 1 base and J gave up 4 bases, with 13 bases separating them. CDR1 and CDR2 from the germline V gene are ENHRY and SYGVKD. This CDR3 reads CAISEWFGGGTEAFF. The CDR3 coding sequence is TGTGCCATCAGTGAGTGGTTTGGCGGGGGCACTGAAGCTTTCTTT.

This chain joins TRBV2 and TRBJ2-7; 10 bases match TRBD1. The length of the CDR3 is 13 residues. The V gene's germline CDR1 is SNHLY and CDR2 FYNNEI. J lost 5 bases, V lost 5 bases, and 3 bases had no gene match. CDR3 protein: CASSRDRGDEQYF. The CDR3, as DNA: TGTGCCAGCAGTCGGGACAGGGGCGACGAGCAGTACTTC. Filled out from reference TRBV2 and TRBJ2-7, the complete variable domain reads EPEVTQTPSHQVTQMGQEVILRCVPISNHLYFYWYRQILGQKVEFLVSFYNNEISEKSEIFDDQFSVERPDGSNFTLKIRSTKLEDSAMYFCASSRDRGDEQYFGPGTRLTVT.

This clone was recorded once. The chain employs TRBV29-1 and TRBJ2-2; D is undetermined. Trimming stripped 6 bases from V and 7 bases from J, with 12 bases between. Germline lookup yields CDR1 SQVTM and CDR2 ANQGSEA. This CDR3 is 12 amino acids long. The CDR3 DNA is TGCAGCGTCGAGGCGGTTAGCGGGGAGCTGTTTTTT. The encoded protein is CSVEAVSGELFF.

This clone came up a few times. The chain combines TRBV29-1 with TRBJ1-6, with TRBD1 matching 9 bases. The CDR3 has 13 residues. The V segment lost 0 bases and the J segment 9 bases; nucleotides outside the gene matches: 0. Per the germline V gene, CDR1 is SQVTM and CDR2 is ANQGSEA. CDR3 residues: CSVEEGQGSPLHF. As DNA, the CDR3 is TGCAGCGTTGAAGAGGGACAGGGTTCACCCCTCCACTTT.

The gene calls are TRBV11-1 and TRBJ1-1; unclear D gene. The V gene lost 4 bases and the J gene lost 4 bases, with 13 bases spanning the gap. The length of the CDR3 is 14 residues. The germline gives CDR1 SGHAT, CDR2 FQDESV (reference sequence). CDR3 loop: CASSWAGSRTEAFF. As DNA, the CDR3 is TGTGCCAGCAGCTGGGCGGGGTCGCGCACTGAAGCTTTCTTT. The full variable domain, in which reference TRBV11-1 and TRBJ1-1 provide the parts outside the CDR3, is EAEVAQSPRYKITEKSQAVAFWCDPISGHATLYWYRQILGQGPELLVQFQDESVVDDSQLPKDRFSAERLKGVDSTLKIQPAELGDSAMYLCASSWAGSRTEAFFGQGTRLTVV.

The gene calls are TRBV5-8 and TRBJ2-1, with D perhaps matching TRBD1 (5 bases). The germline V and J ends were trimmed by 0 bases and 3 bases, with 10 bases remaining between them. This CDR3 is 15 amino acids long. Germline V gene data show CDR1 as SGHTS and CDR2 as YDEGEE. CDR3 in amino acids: CASSLDPQGYNEQFF. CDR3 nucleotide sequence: TGTGCCAGCAGCTTGGATCCCCAGGGCTACAATGAGCAGTTCTTC.

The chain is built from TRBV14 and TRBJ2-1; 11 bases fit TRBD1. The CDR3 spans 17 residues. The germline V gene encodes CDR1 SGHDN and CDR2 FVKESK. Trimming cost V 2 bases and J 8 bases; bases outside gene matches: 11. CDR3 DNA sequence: TGTGCCAGCAGCCAAAGCTTAGGGACAGGGGGGGGCGATGAGCAGTTCTTC. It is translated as CASSQSLGTGGGDEQFF.

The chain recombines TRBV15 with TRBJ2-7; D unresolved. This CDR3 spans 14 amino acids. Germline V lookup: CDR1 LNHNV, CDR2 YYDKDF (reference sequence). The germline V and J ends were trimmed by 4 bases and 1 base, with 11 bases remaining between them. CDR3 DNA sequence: TGTGCCACCAGCATTGCATCAGGATCCTACGAGCAGTACGTC. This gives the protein CATSIASGSYEQYV.

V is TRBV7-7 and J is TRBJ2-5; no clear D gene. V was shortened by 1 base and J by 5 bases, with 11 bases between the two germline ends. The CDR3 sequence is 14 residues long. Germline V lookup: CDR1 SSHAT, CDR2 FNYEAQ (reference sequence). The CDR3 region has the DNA TGTGCCAGCAGCTTAGGGAATAGGCGGGAGACCCAGTACTTC. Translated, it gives CASSLGNRRETQYF.

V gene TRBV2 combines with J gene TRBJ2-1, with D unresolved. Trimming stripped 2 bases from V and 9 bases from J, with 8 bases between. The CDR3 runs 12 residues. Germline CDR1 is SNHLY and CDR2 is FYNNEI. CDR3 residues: CASSENSPEQFF. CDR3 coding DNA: TGTGCCAGCAGTGAAAACAGCCCTGAGCAGTTCTTC.

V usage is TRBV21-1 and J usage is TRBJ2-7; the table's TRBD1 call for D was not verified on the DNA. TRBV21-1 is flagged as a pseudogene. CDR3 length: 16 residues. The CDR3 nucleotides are TGTGCCAGCAGCAAATGTGGCAGGGCCCACTCCTACGAGCAGTACGTC. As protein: CASSKCGRAHSYEQYV.

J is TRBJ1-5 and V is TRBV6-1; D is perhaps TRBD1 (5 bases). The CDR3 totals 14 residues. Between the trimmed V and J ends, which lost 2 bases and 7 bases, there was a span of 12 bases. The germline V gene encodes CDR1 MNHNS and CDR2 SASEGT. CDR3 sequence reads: CASSERGREQPQHF. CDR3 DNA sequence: TGTGCCAGCAGTGAAAGGGGTAGGGAACAGCCCCAGCATTTT.

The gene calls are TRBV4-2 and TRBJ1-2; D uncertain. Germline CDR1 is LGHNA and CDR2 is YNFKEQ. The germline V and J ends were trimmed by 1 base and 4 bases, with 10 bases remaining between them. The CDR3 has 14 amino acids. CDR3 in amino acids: CASSQAEASYGYTF. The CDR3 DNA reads TGTGCCAGCAGCCAAGCTGAAGCTTCCTATGGCTACACCTTC.

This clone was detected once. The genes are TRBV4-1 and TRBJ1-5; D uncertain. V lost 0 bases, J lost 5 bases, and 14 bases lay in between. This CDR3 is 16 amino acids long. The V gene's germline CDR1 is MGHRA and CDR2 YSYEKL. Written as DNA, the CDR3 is TGCGCCAGCAGCCAAGATAAGGCGGGGAGATATCAGCCCCAGCATTTT. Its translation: CASSQDKAGRYQPQHF.

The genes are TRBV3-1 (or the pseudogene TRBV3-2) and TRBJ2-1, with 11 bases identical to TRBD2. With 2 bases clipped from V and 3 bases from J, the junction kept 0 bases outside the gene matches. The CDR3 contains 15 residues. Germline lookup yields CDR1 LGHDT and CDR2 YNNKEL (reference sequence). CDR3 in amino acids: CASSQLAGGYNEQFF. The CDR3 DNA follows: TGTGCCAGCAGCCAACTAGCGGGAGGCTACAATGAGCAGTTCTTC.

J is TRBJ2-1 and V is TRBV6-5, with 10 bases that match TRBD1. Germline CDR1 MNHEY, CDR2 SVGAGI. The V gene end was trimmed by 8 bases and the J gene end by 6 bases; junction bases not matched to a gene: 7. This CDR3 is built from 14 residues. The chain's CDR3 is CASGQTGGINEQFF. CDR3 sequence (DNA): TGTGCCAGCGGCCAGACAGGGGGCATCAATGAGCAGTTCTTC.

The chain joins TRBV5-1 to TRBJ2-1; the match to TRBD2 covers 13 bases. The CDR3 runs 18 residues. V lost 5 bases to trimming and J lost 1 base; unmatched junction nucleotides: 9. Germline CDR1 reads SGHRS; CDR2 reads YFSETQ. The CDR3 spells CASRQGLAGEGSYNEQFF. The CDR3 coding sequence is TGCGCCAGCAGACAAGGACTAGCGGGAGAGGGGTCCTACAATGAGCAGTTCTTC.

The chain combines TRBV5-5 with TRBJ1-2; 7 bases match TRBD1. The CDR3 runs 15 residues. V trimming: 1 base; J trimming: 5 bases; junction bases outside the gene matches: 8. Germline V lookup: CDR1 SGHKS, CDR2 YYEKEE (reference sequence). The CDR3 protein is CASSLFSQGEYGYTF. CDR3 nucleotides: TGTGCCAGCAGCTTGTTTAGCCAGGGGGAATATGGCTACACCTTC.

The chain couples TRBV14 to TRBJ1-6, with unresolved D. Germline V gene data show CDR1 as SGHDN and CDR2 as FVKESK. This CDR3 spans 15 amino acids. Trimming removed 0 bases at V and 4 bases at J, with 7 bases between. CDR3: CASSQDYQYNSPLHF. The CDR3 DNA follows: TGTGCCAGCAGCCAAGATTACCAGTATAATTCACCCCTCCACTTT.

This chain's CDR3 is CASSQADTDTQYF. In DNA form, the CDR3 reads TGTGCCAGCAGTCAGGCCGACACAGATACGCAGTATTTT. The V call is TRBV6-5, the J call TRBJ2-3; no firm D call. CDR3 length equals 13 residues. Trimming removed 5 bases from V and 2 bases from J, with 8 bases in between. Germline V gene lookup returns CDR1 MNHEY and CDR2 SVGAGI.